This TCR beta chain was captured by sequencing in a study of blood T cells in healthy people across ages. Then a second PCR, running about 6 to 11 cycles, was carried out with a sample-barcoded 5' primer and a J-beta primer mix. TCRdb independently ran MiXCR on the 5' RACE reads; one entry per CDR3 protein. Here the sample spans 630,000 or so distinct CDR3 sequences, 32% being singletons. Study conclusions and caveats: Measured against age, TCR beta diversity per million T cells decreased in a roughly linear manner. In these data, TCR beta diversity tracked strongly with naive T cell percentage.

The CDR3 extends over 15 amino acids. The J segment lost 2 bases and the V segment lost 3 bases, leaving 3 bases of the junction unmatched. Germline CDR1 reads SGDLS; CDR2 reads YYNGEE. This clonotype has at least ten counts. Its antigen remains unknown. The clonotype comes from a woman of 80 years or more in good health. What was sequenced was blood. The V call is TRBV9, the J call TRBJ2-5; 11 bases are a match to TRBD1. CDR3 sequence reads: CASSGTGGLQETQYF. CDR3 nucleotides: TGTGCCAGCAGCGGGACAGGGGGCCTACAAGAGACCCAGTACTTC.